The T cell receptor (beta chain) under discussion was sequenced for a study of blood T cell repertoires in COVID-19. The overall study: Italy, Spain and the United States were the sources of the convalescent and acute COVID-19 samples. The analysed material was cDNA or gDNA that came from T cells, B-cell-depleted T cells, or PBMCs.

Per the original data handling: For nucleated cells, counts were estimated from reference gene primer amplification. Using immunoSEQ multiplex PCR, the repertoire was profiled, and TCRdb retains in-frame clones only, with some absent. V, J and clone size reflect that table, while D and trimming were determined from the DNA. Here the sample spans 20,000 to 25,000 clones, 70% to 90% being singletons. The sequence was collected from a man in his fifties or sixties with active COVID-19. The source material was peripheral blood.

The CDR3, as DNA: TGTGCCACCGCCCCGAGCTCCTACGAGCAGTACTTC. Translating it yields CATAPSSYEQYF. The rearrangement joins TRBV2 to TRBJ2-7; the D is unclear. Per the germline V gene, CDR1 is SNHLY and CDR2 is FYNNEI. Trimming took 10 bases from V and 0 from J, leaving 10 bases between them. This CDR3 is 12 amino acids long.